The 25 T cell receptor beta chains listed next were all sequenced from one sample in a study of blood T cell repertoires in COVID-19. The assay was immunoSEQ multiplex PCR, and TCRdb's table has in-frame clones only and misses some. The sample lists approximately 25,000 clones, approximately 74% seen once, with around 7% in the top ten. Sequencing input: peripheral blood. These TCRs come from a man aged 50 to 59 with COVID-19, enrolled during active disease.

This clone has a single count. The CDR3 DNA reads as TGTGCCAGTAGCCTCACGGGGAGGGGTTGGAAGACCCAGTACTTC. It yields the protein CASSLTGRGWKTQYF. The chain couples TRBV19 to TRBJ2-5; 7 bases map to TRBD2. V trimming: 6 bases; J trimming: 6 bases; junction bases outside the gene matches: 13. Germline V lookup: CDR1 LNHDA, CDR2 SQIVND (reference sequence). This CDR3 has 15 residues.

This clone occurred a few times. The chain employs TRBV7-6 and TRBJ1-1; 7 bases align to TRBD1. The junction had 2 bases not matched to a gene; V was cut back by 1 base and J by 3 bases. Per the germline V gene, CDR1 is SGHVS and CDR2 is FNYEAQ. The CDR3 consists of 14 residues. DNA of the CDR3: TGTGCCAGCAGCTTAGGACAGGGTGACACTGAAGCTTTCTTT. This sequence encodes CASSLGQGDTEAFF.

The CDR3 here is CASSSGQGQETQYF. In DNA form, the CDR3 reads TGTGCCAGCAGCTCGGGCCAGGGCCAAGAGACCCAGTACTTC. The gene calls are TRBV7-9 and TRBJ2-5; D possibly corresponds to TRBD1 (5 bases). Trimming took off 4 bases at V and 1 base at J, with 10 bases between the two ends. The CDR3 contains 14 residues. The germline V gene encodes CDR1 SEHNR and CDR2 FQNEAQ (reference sequence).

The chain combines TRBV27 with TRBJ2-3; TRBD1 matches at 7 bases. CDR3 length: 14 amino acids. The V gene's germline CDR1 is MNHEY and CDR2 SMNVEV (reference sequence). V gave up 5 bases and J gave up 1 base; unmatched junction bases: 3. The CDR3 spells CASSPQGGTDTQYF. The CDR3, as DNA: TGTGCCAGCAGTCCCCAGGGGGGCACAGATACGCAGTATTTT.

This chain joins TRBV5-6 and TRBJ2-2, with 7 nucleotides matching TRBD1. The CDR3 consists of 14 residues. The V gene's germline CDR1 is SGHDT and CDR2 YYEEEE. J lost 6 bases, V lost 4 bases, and 6 bases had no gene match. CDR3 nucleotides: TGTGCCAGCAGCAGGACAGGACGGCCCGGGGAGCTGTTTTTT. This codes for CASSRTGRPGELFF.

The chain joins TRBV9 to TRBJ2-1, with TRBD2 identical over 7 bases. This CDR3 comprises 15 residues. Germline CDR1 is SGDLS and CDR2 is YYNGEE. Trimming at V came to 4 bases and at J to 0 bases, leaving 4 bases not matched to a gene. CDR3 DNA sequence: TGTGCCAGCAGCCCCGGCGGGGGCTCCTACAATGAGCAGTTCTTC. Its protein is CASSPGGGSYNEQFF. Drawing the rest from reference TRBV9 and TRBJ2-1, the complete variable domain is DSGVTQTPKHLITATGQRVTLRCSPRSGDLSVYWYQQSLDQGLQFLIQYYNGEERAKGNILERFSAQQFPDLHSELNLSSLELGDSALYFCASSPGGGSYNEQFFGPGTRLTVL.

V and J are TRBV28 and TRBJ1-4; the D gene is possibly TRBD1 (5 bases). V dropped 8 bases and J dropped 4 bases, with 14 bases sitting between them. Germline CDR1 and CDR2: MDHEN and SYDVKM. This CDR3 region has 14 residues. The CDR3 here is CASCAGGDNEKLFF. CDR3 DNA sequence: TGTGCCAGCTGTGCCGGGGGAGATAATGAAAAACTGTTTTTT.

Note on this clone: Other DNA sequences from this sample encode an identical CDR3 as well. V is TRBV7-9 and J is TRBJ2-5; the D gene is possibly TRBD1 (6 bases). Looked up from germline, CDR1 is SEHNR and CDR2 is FQNEAQ (reference sequence). V was shortened by 6 bases and J by 7 bases, with 18 bases between the two germline ends. The CDR3 has 14 residues. This CDR3 is CASRATGQLATQYF. Written as DNA, the CDR3 is TGTGCCAGCAGGGCGACAGGCCAACTTGCGACCCAGTACTTC.

The chain joins TRBV11-2 to TRBJ2-1; TRBD2 matches at 12 bases. Germline CDR1 SGHAT, CDR2 FQNNGV. This CDR3 region has 14 residues. The V gene end was trimmed by 7 bases and the J gene end by 6 bases; junction bases not matched to a gene: 4. The CDR3 reads CASTGTSGSNEQFF. CDR3 nucleotides: TGTGCCAGCACTGGGACTAGCGGGTCCAATGAGCAGTTCTTC. The variable domain in full, completed from reference TRBV11-2 and TRBJ2-1, reads EAGVAQSPRYKIIEKRQSVAFWCNPISGHATLYWYQQILGQGPKLLIQFQNNGVVDDSQLPKDRFSAERLKGVDSTLKIQPAKLEDSAVYLCASTGTSGSNEQFFGPGTRLTVL.

The rearrangement links TRBV27 to TRBJ2-3; TRBD2 matches 8 bases. Unmatched junction bases numbered 13, after V lost 6 bases and J lost 2 bases. This CDR3 is 17 amino acids long. CDR1 is MNHEY, CDR2 SMNVEV, per germline (reference sequence). The chain's CDR3 is CASRRGLVVGTTDTQYF. Written as DNA, the CDR3 is TGTGCCAGCAGAAGGGGACTAGTGGTAGGAACCACAGATACGCAGTATTTT.

This chain connects TRBV9 to TRBJ2-1, with a weak D call TRBD1 (6 bases). Germline values: CDR1 SGDLS, CDR2 YYNGEE. The CDR3 is made up of 13 amino acids. V lost 6 bases and J lost 3, with 10 bases in between. CDR3 sequence: CASTRGGYNEQFF. The CDR3 bases are TGTGCCAGCACGCGAGGGGGCTACAATGAGCAGTTCTTC.

V and J are TRBV5-4 and TRBJ2-2, with 10 bases identical to TRBD2. The CDR3 is 18 amino acids. With 5 bases clipped from V and 0 bases from J, the junction kept 10 bases outside the gene matches. CDR1 and CDR2 from the germline V gene are SGHNT and YYREEE (reference sequence). In DNA, the CDR3 is TGTGCCAGCAGGTTAAGCGGGGGGGCCTTCGCGAACACCGGGGAGCTGTTTTTT. Amino acid sequence: CASRLSGGAFANTGELFF.

V gene TRBV19 combines with J gene TRBJ1-4, with TRBD1 as a possible D gene (5 bases). Trimming shortened V by 7 bases and J by 5 bases, and 17 bases separated the two germline ends. Germline loops: CDR1 LNHDA, CDR2 SQIVND (reference sequence). This CDR3 has 15 residues. CDR3 sequence: CASKRGMQSNEKLFF. Written as DNA, the CDR3 is TGTGCCAGTAAACGGGGGATGCAGTCAAATGAAAAACTGTTTTTT.

The chain employs TRBV28 and TRBJ1-1; no definite D call. V lost 4 bases, J lost 12 bases, and 15 bases lay in between. Germline V gene data show CDR1 as MDHEN and CDR2 as SYDVKM. The length of the CDR3 is 12 residues. The CDR3 loop is CASSYGILSPFF. The CDR3 DNA reads TGTGCCAGCAGTTATGGCATCTTATCCCCTTTCTTT. The full variable domain, with the rest looked up from reference TRBV28 and TRBJ1-1, is DVKVTQSSRYLVKRTGEKVFLECVQDMDHENMFWYRQDPGLGLRLIYFSYDVKMKEKGDIPEGYSVSREKKERFSLILESASTNQTSMYLCASSYGILSPFFGQGTRLTVV.

In its sample, this clone was seen a few times. CDR3 nucleotides: TGTGCCAGCTCAGGAAGGGGCGCCTACGAGCAGTACTTC. Encoded protein: CASSGRGAYEQYF. This chain connects TRBV18 to TRBJ2-7; TRBD1 is a possible D gene (5 bases). The CDR3 totals 13 residues. V was clipped by 5 bases and J by 2 bases, with 10 bases between them. Germline CDR1 KGHSH, CDR2 LQKENI. The whole variable domain, remainder taken from reference TRBV18 and TRBJ2-7, is NAGVMQNPRHLVRRRGQEARLRCSPMKGHSHVYWYRQLPEEGLKFMVYLQKENIIDESGMPKERFSAEFPKEGPSILRIQQVVRGDSAAYFCASSGRGAYEQYFGPGTRLTVT.

The chain joins TRBV5-6 to TRBJ1-1, with D perhaps TRBD1 (6 bases). CDR3 size: 17 residues. V was trimmed by 4 bases and J by 0 bases, leaving 19 bases between them. Germline CDR1 reads SGHDT; CDR2 reads YYEEEE. CDR3 in amino acids: CASSGIGQREMNTEAFF. The CDR3 coding sequence is TGTGCCAGCAGCGGGATTGGACAGAGAGAAATGAACACTGAAGCTTTCTTT.

The rearrangement uses TRBV2 and TRBJ1-5; 8 nucleotides match TRBD1. The CDR3 runs 15 residues. V trimming: 5 bases; J trimming: 4 bases; junction bases outside the gene matches: 7. Germline V gives CDR1 SNHLY, CDR2 FYNNEI. This CDR3 reads CASSPGGSGNQPQHF. As DNA, the CDR3 is TGTGCCAGCAGTCCAGGGGGCTCGGGGAATCAGCCCCAGCATTTT. Full variable domain (missing parts from reference TRBV2 and TRBJ1-5): EPEVTQTPSHQVTQMGQEVILRCVPISNHLYFYWYRQILGQKVEFLVSFYNNEISEKSEIFDDQFSVERPDGSNFTLKIRSTKLEDSAMYFCASSPGGSGNQPQHFGDGTRLSIL.

The chain uses TRBV5-4 and TRBJ2-1; 7 bases agree with TRBD1. The CDR3 is 15 residues long. The V gene's germline CDR1 is SGHNT and CDR2 YYREEE (reference sequence). V shed 0 bases and J 7 bases; nucleotides not matched to a gene: 7. Here the CDR3 reads CASSLDALQGNEQFF. DNA of the CDR3: TGTGCCAGCAGCTTGGACGCCCTACAGGGGAATGAGCAGTTCTTC.

The chain combines TRBV7-8 with TRBJ1-6; D remains ambiguous. The CDR3 totals 18 residues. With 0 bases removed from V and 6 bases from J, the gap between germline ends came to 18 bases. Germline V CDR1 and CDR2: SGHVS, FQNEAQ. The CDR3 sequence: CASSLALSGYTSNSPLHF. CDR3 DNA: TGTGCCAGCAGCTTAGCGTTGTCGGGATATACCTCTAATTCACCCCTCCACTTT.

The chain joins TRBV9 to TRBJ2-3; TRBD2 matches at 9 bases. The CDR3 extends over 17 amino acids. Germline V gives CDR1 SGDLS, CDR2 YYNGEE. The V segment lost 3 bases and the J segment 4 bases; nucleotides outside the gene matches: 12. In nucleotides, the CDR3 is TGTGCCAGCAGCGCGGAGTTACTAGCGGGCATCTCAGATACGCAGTATTTT. Translating it yields CASSAELLAGISDTQYF.

The chain employs TRBV7-8 and TRBJ1-4, with TRBD1 matching over 9 bases. V shed 1 base, J shed 8 bases, and the junction held 5 bases outside the gene matches. CDR1 and CDR2 from the germline V gene are SGHVS and FQNEAQ. This CDR3 has 15 residues. CDR3 sequence (DNA): TGTGCCAGCAGCTTAGTGGGACAGGGTGGCGAAAAACTGTTTTTT. This codes for CASSLVGQGGEKLFF.

This chain joins TRBV5-6 and TRBJ2-5; TRBD2 matches 7 bases. From germline, CDR1 is SGHDT and CDR2 YYEEEE. V dropped 2 bases and J dropped 2; count of bases not matched to a gene: 3. The length of the CDR3 is 14 residues. The DNA for the CDR3 is TGTGCCAGCAGCTTTAGCGGGTCTCAAGAGACCCAGTACTTC. It encodes CASSFSGSQETQYF.

The table lists this clone with a count of one. V and J are TRBV6-1 and TRBJ1-2, with 9 bases lining up with TRBD1. Germline V gives CDR1 MNHNS, CDR2 SASEGT. Losses at the gene ends were 5 bases for V and 4 bases for J; bases not matched to a gene: 14. The CDR3 is 17 amino acids. The CDR3, as DNA: TGTGCCAGCAGTAAAGGCTGGGGACAGGGAGTGATCTATGGCTACACCTTC. Translation: CASSKGWGQGVIYGYTF.

This clone was counted only a few times. The chain is built from TRBV14 and TRBJ2-1, with a weak D call TRBD1 (5 bases). V dropped 7 bases and J dropped 5 bases, with 15 bases sitting between them. The CDR3 is 14 amino acids. Germline CDR1 is SGHDN and CDR2 is FVKESK. CDR3 sequence: CASNQGSIHNEQFF. In DNA form, the CDR3 reads TGTGCCAGCAACCAGGGCTCCATCCACAATGAGCAGTTCTTC.

The chain combines TRBV7-8 with TRBJ2-7; D ambiguous. Germline V gene data show CDR1 as SGHVS and CDR2 as FQNEAQ. Trimming stripped 1 base from V and 6 bases from J, with 10 bases between. The CDR3 is 13 residues long. The CDR3 is CASSLGLLGEQYF. As DNA, the CDR3 is TGTGCCAGCAGCTTAGGACTTCTGGGCGAGCAGTACTTC. The whole variable domain, filled in from reference TRBV7-8 and TRBJ2-7, reads GAGVSQSPRYKVAKRGQDVALRCDPISGHVSLFWYQQALGQGPEFLTYFQNEAQLDKSGLPSDRFFAERPEGSVSTLKIQRTQQEDSAVYLCASSLGLLGEQYFGPGTRLTVT.